This T cell receptor (beta chain) was recovered during a study of post-analysis software for immune sequencing data (dated by TCRdb to the mid-2010s). As for the study more broadly: Relapsing-remitting, secondary progressive and progressive-relapsing multiple sclerosis were recorded as disease courses, and subtype annotation was lacking for some patients. The patient repertoires were set against 10 or so previously published healthy control repertoires from donors whose ages ranged from roughly 6 to 26 years. A subset of samples was prepared in parallel using single-end sample barcoding, then pooled and co-amplified after Illumina adapter ligation.

Library generation was performed with PCR. Instrument used: Illumina HiSeq 2500. Unique molecular identifiers were incorporated into TCR beta cDNA libraries to reduce PCR and sequencing biases. Every 1 to 10 million input T cells yielded 500,000 or so cDNA molecules, meaning each molecule approximated one T cell. The patient libraries were prepared and sequenced with the same protocol used for the earlier healthy control dataset. Samples belonging to the same batch were prepared together, multiplexed and sequenced on a shared HiSeq lane. Turning to the authors' computational methods: Raw barcoded reads were processed with MIGEC, discarding single-read molecular identifier groups before consensus assembly and CDR3 extraction. VDJtools was used for post-analysis of the clonotype tables, with diversity normalized by down-sampling every dataset to the smallest sample size. To correct batch-related cross-sample contamination, repertoire overlap clustering matched CDR3 amino acid sequences but not nucleotide sequences. TCRdb redid the processing of the public reads, applying fastp at Q25 and MiXCR, and retained in-frame beta chains. CDR3 protein sequences are deduplicated, and each keeps its most common genes and DNA. TCRdb's processing, not the authors' own work, is the source of the V and J calls. Here the sample has more than 500,000 distinct CDR3 sequences; less than 40% occur a single time. In total, the top ten clones hold 6% of the sample.

This clonotype came up many times. Its antigen has not been determined. Germline and junction disagree at one end, which may indicate a read error. The research as a whole found: Normalized Chao1 diversity was significantly lower in multiple sclerosis patients than controls, suggesting substantial peripheral T-cell clonal expansion. Patients showed significantly higher frequencies than controls for a handful of TRBV segments, among them TRBV5-6, TRBV5-1 and TRBV20-1. The multiple sclerosis patient group was slightly younger than the control group. When samples were clustered directly using the F measure, samples prepared in the same batch co-clustered strongly, which prompted a batch-effect correction.

For CDR1 and CDR2, the germline V gene lists SQVTM and ANQGSEA. Counted from cysteine to phenylalanine, this CDR3 has 15 amino acids. The kept DNA is CDR3 alone, 45 bases in frame from the first base. To demonstrate the VDJtools post-analysis software, TCR beta repertoires were profiled from the peripheral blood of more than ten young patients with multiple sclerosis. Multiple sclerosis patients were children and adolescents aged about 6 to 17 years. Rearrangement joined TRBV29-1 to TRBJ2-7, and TRBD1 aligns with 9 junction nucleotides. Sequencing was performed on blood. This TCR derives from a girl under 18 with multiple sclerosis. The encoded CDR3 is CSVEGGTGSSYEQYF. The nucleotides read TGCAGCGTCGAAGGAGGGACAGGGAGCTCCTACGAGCAGTACTTC.